This T cell receptor beta chain is from a study of tumor-infiltrating lymphocytes in oesophageal squamous cell carcinoma. This clonotype has ten or more counts. V shed 0 bases and J shed 4 bases, with 4 bases lying between them. Germline V gene data show CDR1 as SGHTA and CDR2 as FQGNSA. There are 13 residues in the CDR3. TCRdb re-analysed the PCR reads in MiXCR, keeping a single row per CDR3 protein. This table has about 15,000 distinct CDR3 sequences, 53% appearing once. Input material: esophageal tumor tissue. The chain employs TRBV7-2 and TRBJ1-5; no clear D. The receptor was isolated from a male donor with esophageal squamous cell carcinoma. CDR3 coding DNA: TGTGCCAGCAGCTTAGCGAAGAATCAGCCCCAGCATTTT. Amino acids: CASSLAKNQPQHF.